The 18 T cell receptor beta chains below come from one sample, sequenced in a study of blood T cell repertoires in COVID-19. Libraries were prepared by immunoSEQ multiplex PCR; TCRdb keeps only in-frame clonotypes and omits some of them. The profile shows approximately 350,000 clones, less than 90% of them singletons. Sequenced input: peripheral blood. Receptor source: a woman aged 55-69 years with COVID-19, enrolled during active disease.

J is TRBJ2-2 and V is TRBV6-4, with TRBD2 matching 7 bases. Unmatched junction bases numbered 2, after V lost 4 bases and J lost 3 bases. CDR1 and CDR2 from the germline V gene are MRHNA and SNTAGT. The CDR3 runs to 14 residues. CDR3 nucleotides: TGTGCCAGCAGTGGGGACTATTACACCGGGGAGCTGTTTTTT. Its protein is CASSGDYYTGELFF.

CDR3 DNA sequence: TGTGCCAGCAGCTTAAATCCTAGCGTGGAAGAGACCCAGTACTTC. Translating gives CASSLNPSVEETQYF. The genes are TRBV7-7 and TRBJ2-5; D may be TRBD2 (6 bases). V lost 2 bases, J lost 3 bases, and 13 bases lay in between. The CDR3 spans 15 residues. Per the germline V gene, CDR1 is SSHAT and CDR2 is FNYEAQ (reference sequence).

The chain's CDR3 is CASSRQGDYGYTF. In DNA, the CDR3 is TGTGCCAGCAGTCGACAGGGGGACTATGGCTACACCTTC. This rearrangement joins TRBV7-6 to TRBJ1-2; 9 bases map to TRBD1. Trimming cost V 6 bases and J 3 bases; bases outside gene matches: 2. Germline V gene data show CDR1 as SGHVS and CDR2 as FNYEAQ. The CDR3 totals 13 residues.

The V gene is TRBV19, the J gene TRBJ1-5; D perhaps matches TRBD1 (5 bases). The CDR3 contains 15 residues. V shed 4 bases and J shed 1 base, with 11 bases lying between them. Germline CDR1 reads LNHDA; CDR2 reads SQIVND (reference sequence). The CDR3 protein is CASSTPQGSNQPQHF. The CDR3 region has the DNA TGTGCCAGTAGTACCCCGCAGGGAAGCAATCAGCCCCAGCATTTT.

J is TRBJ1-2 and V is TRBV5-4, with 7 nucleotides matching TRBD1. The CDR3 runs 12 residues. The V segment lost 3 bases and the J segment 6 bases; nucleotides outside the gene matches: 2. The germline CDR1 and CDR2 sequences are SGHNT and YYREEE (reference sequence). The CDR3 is CASSSGQDGYTF. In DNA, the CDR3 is TGTGCCAGCAGCTCCGGACAGGATGGCTACACCTTC.

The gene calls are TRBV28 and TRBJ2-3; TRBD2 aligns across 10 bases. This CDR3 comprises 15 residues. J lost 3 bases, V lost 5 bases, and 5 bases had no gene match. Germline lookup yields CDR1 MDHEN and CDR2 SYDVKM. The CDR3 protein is CASSPASGGTDTQYF. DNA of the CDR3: TGTGCCAGCAGTCCCGCTAGCGGGGGAACAGATACGCAGTATTTT.

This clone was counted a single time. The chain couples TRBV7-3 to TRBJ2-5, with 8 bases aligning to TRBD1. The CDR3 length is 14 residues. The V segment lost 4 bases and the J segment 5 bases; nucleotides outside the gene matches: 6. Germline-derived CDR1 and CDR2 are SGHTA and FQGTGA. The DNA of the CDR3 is TGTGCCAGCAGCTCCGGGACAGGACGCGAGACCCAGTACTTC. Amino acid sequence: CASSSGTGRETQYF.

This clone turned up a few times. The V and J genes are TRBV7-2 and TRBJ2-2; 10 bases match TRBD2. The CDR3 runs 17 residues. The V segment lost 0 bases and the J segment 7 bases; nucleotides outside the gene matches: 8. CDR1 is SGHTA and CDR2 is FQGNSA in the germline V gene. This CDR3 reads CASSLASGGTLGGELFF. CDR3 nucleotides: TGTGCCAGCAGCTTAGCTAGCGGGGGGACTCTTGGCGGGGAGCTGTTTTTT.

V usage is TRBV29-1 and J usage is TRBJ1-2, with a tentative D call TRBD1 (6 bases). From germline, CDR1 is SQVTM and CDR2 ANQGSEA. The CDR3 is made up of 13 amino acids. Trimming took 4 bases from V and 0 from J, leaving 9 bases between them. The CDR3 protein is CSVVGGANYGYTF. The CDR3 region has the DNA TGCAGCGTTGTAGGGGGAGCTAACTATGGCTACACCTTC. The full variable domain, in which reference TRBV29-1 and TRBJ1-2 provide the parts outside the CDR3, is SAVISQKPSRDICQRGTSLTIQCQVDSQVTMMFWYRQQPGQSLTLIATANQGSEATYESGFVIDKFPISRPNLTFSTLTVSNMSPEDSSIYLCSVVGGANYGYTFGSGTRLTVV.

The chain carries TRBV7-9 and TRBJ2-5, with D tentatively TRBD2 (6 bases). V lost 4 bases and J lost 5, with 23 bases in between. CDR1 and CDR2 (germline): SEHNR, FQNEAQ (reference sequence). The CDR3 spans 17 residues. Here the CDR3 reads CASSSGRSVIRGETQYF. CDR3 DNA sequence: TGTGCCAGCAGCTCGGGACGGAGTGTGATTCGGGGGGAGACCCAGTACTTC.

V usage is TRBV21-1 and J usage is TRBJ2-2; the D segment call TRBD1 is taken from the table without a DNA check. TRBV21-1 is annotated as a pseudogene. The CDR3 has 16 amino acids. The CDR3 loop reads CASSPSKDRGTGELFF. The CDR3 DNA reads TGTGCCAGCAGCCCTAGCAAGGACAGGGGCACCGGGGAGCTGTTTTTT.

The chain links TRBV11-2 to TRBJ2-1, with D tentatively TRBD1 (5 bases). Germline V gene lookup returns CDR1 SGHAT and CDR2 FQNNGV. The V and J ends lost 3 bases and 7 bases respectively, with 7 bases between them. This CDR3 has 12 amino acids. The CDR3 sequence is CASSFDRNEQFF. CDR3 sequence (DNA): TGTGCCAGCAGCTTCGACAGAAATGAGCAGTTCTTC.

The CDR3 DNA follows: TGTGCCAGCTCACCACTACAGTCGGGGAATCAGCCCCAGCATTTT. Translation: CASSPLQSGNQPQHF. The V gene is TRBV18, the J gene TRBJ1-5; D call uncertain. This CDR3 is built from 15 residues. Per the germline V gene, CDR1 is KGHSH and CDR2 is LQKENI. V lost 1 base and J lost 4, with 11 bases in between.

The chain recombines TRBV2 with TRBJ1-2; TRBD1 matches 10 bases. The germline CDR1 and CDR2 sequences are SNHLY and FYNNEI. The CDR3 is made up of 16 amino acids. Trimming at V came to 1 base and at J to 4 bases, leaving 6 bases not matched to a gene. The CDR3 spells CASSEGQGAVGYGYTF. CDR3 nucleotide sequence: TGTGCCAGCAGTGAAGGACAGGGGGCAGTGGGCTATGGCTACACCTTC.

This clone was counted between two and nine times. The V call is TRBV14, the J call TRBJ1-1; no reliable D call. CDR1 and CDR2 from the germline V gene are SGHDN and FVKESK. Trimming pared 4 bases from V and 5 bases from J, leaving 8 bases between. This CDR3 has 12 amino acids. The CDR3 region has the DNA TGTGCCAGCAGCCGTTCGGGAACTGAAGCTTTCTTT. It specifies CASSRSGTEAFF.

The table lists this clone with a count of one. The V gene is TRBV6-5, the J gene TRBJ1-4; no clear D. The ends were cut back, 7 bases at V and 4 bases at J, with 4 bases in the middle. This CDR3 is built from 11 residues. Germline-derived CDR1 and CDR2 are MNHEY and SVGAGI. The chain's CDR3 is CASTINEKLFF. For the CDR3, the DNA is TGTGCCAGCACCATTAATGAAAAACTGTTTTTT.

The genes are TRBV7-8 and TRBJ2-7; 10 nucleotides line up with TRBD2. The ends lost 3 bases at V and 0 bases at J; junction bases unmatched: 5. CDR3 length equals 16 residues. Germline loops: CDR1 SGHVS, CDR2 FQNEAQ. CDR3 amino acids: CASSFALAGLSYEQYF. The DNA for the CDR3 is TGTGCCAGCAGCTTCGCACTAGCGGGGCTCTCCTACGAGCAGTACTTC.

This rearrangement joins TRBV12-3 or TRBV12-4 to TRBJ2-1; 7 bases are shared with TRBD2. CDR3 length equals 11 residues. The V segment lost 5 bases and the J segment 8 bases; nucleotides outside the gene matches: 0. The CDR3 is CASSRGDEQFF. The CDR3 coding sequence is TGTGCCAGCAGTCGGGGGGATGAGCAGTTCTTC.